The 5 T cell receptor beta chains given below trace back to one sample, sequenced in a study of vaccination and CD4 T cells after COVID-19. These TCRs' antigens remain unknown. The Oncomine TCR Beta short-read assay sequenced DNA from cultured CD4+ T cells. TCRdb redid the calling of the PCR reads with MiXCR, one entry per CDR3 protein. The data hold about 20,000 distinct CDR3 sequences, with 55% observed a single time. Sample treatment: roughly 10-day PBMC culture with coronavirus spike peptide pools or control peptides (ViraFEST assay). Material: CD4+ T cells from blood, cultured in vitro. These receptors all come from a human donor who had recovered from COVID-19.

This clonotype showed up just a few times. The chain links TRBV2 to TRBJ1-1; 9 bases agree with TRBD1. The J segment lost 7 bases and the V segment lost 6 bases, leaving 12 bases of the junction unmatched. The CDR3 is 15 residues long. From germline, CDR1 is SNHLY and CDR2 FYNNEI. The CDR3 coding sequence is TGTGCCAGCAGACGCGATACAGGGGGCCCACTTGAAGCTTTCTTT. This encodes CASRRDTGGPLEAFF.

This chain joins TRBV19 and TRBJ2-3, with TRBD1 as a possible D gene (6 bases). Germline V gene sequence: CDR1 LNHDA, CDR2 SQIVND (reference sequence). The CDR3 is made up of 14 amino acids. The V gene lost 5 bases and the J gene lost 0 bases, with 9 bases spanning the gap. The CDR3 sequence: CASSSGQSTDTQYF. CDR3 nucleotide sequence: TGTGCCAGTAGTTCAGGACAGAGCACAGATACGCAGTATTTT.

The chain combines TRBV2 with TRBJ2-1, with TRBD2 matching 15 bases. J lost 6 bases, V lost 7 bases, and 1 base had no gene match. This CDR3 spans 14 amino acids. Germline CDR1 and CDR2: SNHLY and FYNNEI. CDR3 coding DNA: TGTGCCAGCACGGGACTAGCGGGAGGCAATGAGCAGTTCTTC. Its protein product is CASTGLAGGNEQFF.

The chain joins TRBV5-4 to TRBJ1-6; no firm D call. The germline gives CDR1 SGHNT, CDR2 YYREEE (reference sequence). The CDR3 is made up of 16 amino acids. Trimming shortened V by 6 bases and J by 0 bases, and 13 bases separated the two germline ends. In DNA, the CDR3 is TGTGCCAGCACTCTGGGAGGAGGCTCCTATAATTCACCCCTCCACTTT. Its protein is CASTLGGGSYNSPLHF.

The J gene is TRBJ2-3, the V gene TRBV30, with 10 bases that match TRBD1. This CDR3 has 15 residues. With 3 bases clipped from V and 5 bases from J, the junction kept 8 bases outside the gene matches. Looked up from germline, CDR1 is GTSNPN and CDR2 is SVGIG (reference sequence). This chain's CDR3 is CAWRIPGQGQDTQYF. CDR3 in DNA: TGTGCCTGGAGGATCCCGGGACAGGGGCAAGATACGCAGTATTTT.